Included here is one T cell receptor (beta chain) sequence, with context. Its antigen is unidentified. All donors came from Russia, were Caucasian and healthy, and spanned ages roughly 6 to 100. A sample-barcoded 5' primer and a J-beta primer mix were used in a second PCR of roughly 6 to 11 cycles. Any given sample supplied a minimum of 2.5 million CDR3-containing paired-end reads. TCRdb reanalysed the 5' RACE reads using MiXCR and keeps one entry per CDR3 protein. Seen here are 780,000 or so distinct CDR3 sequences, about 48% observed once, and the top ten hold 41%. Trimming left V 3 bases short and J 1 base short, with 9 bases between. Germline V gene data show CDR1 as KGHDR and CDR2 as SFDVKD. This CDR3 has 16 amino acids. The data stem from a study of blood T cells in healthy people across ages. Study findings and constraints: Considered underestimates were the diversity estimates obtained from one million T cells.

This receptor was taken from a man aged 80 or over in good health. The sequenced material came from blood. The chain employs TRBV24-1 and TRBJ2-6, with D possibly being TRBD2 (6 bases). CDR3 loop: CATSDRAGSGANVLTF. In nucleotides, the CDR3 is TGTGCCACCAGTGATCGGGCGGGGTCTGGGGCCAACGTCCTGACTTTC.